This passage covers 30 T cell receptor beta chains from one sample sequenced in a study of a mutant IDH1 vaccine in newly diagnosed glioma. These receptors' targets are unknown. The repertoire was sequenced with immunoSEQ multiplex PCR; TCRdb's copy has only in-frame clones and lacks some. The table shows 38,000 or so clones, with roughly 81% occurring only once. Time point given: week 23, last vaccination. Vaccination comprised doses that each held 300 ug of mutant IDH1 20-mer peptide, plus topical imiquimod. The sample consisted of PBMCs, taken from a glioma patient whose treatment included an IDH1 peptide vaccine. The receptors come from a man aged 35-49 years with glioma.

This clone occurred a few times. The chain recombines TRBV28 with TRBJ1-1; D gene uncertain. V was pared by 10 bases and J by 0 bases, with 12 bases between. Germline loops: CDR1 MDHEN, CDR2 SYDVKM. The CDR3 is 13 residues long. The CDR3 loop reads CAIIGFMNTEAFF. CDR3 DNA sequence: TGTGCCATCATCGGTTTTATGAACACTGAAGCTTTCTTT.

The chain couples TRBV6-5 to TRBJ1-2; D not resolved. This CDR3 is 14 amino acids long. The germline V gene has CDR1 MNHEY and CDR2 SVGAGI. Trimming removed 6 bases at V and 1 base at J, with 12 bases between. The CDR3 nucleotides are TGTGCCAGCAGAACCGAACACCATAACTATGGCTACACCTTC. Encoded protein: CASRTEHHNYGYTF.

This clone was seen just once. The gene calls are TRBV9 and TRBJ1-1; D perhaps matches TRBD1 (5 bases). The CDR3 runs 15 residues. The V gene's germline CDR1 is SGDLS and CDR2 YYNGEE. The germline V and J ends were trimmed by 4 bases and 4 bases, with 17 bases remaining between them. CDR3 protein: CASSTRQSGSTEAFF. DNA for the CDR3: TGTGCCAGCAGCACCCGACAGTCCGGGAGCACTGAAGCTTTCTTT.

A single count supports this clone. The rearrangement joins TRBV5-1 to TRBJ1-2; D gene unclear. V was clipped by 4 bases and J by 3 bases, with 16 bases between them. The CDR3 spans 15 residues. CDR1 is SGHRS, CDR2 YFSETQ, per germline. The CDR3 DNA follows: TGCGCCAGCAGCCTCACTAGGGCGGCTGACTATGGCTACACCTTC. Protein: CASSLTRAADYGYTF.

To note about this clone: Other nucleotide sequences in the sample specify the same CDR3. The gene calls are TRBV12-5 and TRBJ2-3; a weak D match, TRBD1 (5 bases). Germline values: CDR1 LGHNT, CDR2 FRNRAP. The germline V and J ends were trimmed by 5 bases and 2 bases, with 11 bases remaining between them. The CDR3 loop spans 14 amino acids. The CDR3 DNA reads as TGTGCTAGTGGTCTAGACAGAGTCACAGATACGCAGTATTTT. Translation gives CASGLDRVTDTQYF.

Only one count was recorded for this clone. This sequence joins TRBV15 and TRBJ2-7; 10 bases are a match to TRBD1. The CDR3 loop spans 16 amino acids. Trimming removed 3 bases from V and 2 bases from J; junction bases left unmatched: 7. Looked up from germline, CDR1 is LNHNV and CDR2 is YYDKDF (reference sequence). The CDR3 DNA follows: TGTGCCACCAGCAGTCCCGGGACAGGGGCAACCTACGAGCAGTACTTC. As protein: CATSSPGTGATYEQYF.

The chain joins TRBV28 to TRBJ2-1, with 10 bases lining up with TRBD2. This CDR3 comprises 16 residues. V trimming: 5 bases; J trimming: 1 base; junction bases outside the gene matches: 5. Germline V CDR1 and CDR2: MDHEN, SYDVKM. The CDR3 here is CASSPGLAASYNEQFF. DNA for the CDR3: TGTGCCAGCAGTCCAGGACTAGCGGCGTCCTACAATGAGCAGTTCTTC.

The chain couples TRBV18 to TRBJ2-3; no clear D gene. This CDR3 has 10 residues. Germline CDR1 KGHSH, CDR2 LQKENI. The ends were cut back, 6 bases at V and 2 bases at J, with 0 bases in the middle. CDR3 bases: TGTGCCAGCTCCACAGATACGCAGTATTTT. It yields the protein CASSTDTQYF.

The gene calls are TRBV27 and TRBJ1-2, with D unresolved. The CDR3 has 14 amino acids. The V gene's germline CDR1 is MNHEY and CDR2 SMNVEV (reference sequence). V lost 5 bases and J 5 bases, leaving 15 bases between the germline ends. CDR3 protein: CASSPTVRSYGYTF. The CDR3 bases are TGTGCCAGCAGTCCAACGGTCCGGTCTTATGGCTACACCTTC.

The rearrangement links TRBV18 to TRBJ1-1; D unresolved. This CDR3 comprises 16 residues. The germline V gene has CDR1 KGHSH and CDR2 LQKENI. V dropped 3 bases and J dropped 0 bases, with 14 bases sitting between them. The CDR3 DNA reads TGTGCCAGCTCACCCCGTTTCTCCGGGATGAACACTGAAGCTTTCTTT. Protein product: CASSPRFSGMNTEAFF.

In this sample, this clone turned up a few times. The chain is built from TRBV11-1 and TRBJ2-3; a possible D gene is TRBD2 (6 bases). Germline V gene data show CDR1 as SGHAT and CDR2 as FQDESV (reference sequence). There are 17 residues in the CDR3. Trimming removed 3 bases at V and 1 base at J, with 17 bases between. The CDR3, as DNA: TGTGCCAGCAGCTTCCCGGTGGAGGGCGGTGGCACAGATACGCAGTATTTT. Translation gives CASSFPVEGGGTDTQYF.

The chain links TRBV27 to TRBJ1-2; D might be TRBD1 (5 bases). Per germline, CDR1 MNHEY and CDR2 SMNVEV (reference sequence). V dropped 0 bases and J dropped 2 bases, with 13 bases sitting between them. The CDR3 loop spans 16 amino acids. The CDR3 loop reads CASSLSFGAGNYGYTF. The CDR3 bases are TGTGCCAGCAGTTTATCGTTTGGGGCAGGCAACTATGGCTACACCTTC.

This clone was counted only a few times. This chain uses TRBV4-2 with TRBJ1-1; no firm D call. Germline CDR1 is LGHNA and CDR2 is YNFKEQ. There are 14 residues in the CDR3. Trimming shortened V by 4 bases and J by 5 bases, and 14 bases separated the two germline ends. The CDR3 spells CASSRRGVQTEAFF. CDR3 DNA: TGTGCCAGCAGCCGGAGAGGAGTTCAGACTGAAGCTTTCTTT.

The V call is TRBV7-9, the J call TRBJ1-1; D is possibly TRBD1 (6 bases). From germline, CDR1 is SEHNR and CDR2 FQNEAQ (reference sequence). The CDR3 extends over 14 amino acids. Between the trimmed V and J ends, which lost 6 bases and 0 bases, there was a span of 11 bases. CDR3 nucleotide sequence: TGTGCCAGCAGTTGGGGGGGCATGAACACTGAAGCTTTCTTT. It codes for CASSWGGMNTEAFF.

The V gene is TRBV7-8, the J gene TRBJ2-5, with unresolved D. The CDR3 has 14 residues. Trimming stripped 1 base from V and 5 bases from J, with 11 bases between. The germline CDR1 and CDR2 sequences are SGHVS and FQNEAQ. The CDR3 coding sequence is TGTGCCAGCAGCTTAGGCCATAAGGAGGAGACCCAGTACTTC. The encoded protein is CASSLGHKEETQYF.

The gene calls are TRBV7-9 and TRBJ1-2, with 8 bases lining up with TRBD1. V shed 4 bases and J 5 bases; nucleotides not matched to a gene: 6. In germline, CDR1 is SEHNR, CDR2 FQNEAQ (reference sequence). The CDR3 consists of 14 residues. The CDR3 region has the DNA TGTGCCAGCAGCTCGATCGACAGGGGATATGGCTACACCTTC. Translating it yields CASSSIDRGYGYTF. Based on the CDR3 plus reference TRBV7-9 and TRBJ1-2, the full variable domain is DTGVSQNPRHKITKRGQNVTFRCDPISEHNRLYWYRQTLGQGPEFLTYFQNEAQLEKSRLLSDRFSAERPKGSFSTLEIQRTEQGDSAMYLCASSSIDRGYGYTFGSGTRLTVV.

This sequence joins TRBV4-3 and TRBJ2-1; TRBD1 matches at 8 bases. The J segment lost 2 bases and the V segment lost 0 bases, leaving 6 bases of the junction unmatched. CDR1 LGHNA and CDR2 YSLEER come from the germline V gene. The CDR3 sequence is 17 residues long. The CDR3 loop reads CASSQDIQGAAYNEQFF. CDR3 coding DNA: TGCGCCAGCAGCCAAGATATCCAGGGGGCCGCCTACAATGAGCAGTTCTTC.

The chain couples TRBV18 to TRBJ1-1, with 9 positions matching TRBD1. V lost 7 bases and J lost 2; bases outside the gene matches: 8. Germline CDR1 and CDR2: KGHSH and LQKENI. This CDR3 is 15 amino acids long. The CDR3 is CASLPRTGVNTEAFF. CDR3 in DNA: TGTGCCAGCTTACCTAGGACAGGGGTAAACACTGAAGCTTTCTTT.

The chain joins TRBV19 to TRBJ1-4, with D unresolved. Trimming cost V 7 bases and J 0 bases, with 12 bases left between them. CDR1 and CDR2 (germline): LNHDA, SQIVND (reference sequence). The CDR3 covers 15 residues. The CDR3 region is CASNTRASTNEKLFF. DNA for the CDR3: TGTGCCAGTAACACCCGAGCCTCAACTAATGAAAAACTGTTTTTT.

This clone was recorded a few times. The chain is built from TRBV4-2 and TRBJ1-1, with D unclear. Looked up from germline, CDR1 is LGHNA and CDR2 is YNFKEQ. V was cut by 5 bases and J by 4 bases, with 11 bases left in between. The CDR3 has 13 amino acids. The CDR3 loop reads CASSEGFGTEAFF. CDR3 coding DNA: TGTGCCAGCAGCGAAGGGTTTGGCACTGAAGCTTTCTTT.

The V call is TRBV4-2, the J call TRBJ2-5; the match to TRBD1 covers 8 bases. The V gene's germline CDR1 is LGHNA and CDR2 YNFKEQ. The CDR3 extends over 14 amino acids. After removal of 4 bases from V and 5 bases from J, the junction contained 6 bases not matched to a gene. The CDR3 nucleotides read TGTGCCAGCAGCCCCAGGGGGCAGAGGGAGACCCAGTACTTC. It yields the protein CASSPRGQRETQYF.

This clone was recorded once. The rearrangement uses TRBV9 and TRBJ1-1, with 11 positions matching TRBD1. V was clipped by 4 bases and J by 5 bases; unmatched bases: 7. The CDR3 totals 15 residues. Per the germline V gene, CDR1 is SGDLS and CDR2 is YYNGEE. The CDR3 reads CASSLGQGAKTEAFF. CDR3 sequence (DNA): TGTGCCAGCAGCCTCGGACAGGGGGCAAAGACTGAAGCTTTCTTT.

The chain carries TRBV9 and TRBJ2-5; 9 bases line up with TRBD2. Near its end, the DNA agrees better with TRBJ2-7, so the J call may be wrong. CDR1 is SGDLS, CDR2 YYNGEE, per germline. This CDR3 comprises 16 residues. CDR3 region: CASSVGERGDLYEQYF. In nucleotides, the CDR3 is TGTGCCAGCAGCGTAGGGGAGCGGGGGGACCTCTACGAGCAGTACTTC.

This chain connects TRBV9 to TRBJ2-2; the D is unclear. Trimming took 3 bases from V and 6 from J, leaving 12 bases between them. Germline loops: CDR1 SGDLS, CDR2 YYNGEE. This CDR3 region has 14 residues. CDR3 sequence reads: CASSGALRSGELFF. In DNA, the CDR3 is TGTGCCAGCAGCGGGGCCCTCAGGTCCGGGGAGCTGTTTTTT.

The CDR3 protein is CSVAGGSAGEQYF. CDR3 in DNA: TGCAGCGTTGCAGGGGGGTCAGCGGGCGAGCAGTACTTC. The gene calls are TRBV29-1 and TRBJ2-5; D might be TRBD1 (7 bases). The end of the DNA is better explained by TRBJ2-7, so the J call may be wrong. CDR1 and CDR2 (germline): SQVTM, ANQGSEA. This CDR3 comprises 13 residues.

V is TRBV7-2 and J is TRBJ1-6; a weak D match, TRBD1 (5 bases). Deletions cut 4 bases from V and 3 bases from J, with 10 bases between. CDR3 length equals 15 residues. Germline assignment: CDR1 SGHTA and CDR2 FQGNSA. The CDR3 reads CASSSTGVYNSPLHF. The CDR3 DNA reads TGTGCCAGCAGCTCTACAGGCGTCTATAATTCACCCCTCCACTTT.

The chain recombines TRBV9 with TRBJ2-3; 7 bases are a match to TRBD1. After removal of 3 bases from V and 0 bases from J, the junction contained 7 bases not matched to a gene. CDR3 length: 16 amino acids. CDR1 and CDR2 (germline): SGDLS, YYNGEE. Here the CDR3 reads CASSARQGESTDTQYF. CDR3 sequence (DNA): TGTGCCAGCAGCGCCCGACAGGGCGAGAGCACAGATACGCAGTATTTT.

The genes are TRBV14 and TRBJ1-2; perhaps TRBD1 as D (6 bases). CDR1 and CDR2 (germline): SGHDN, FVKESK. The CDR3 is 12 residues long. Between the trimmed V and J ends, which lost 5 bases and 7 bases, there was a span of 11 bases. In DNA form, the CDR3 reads TGTGCCAGCAGCTCCCAGGGGTTTGGCTACACCTTC. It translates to CASSSQGFGYTF.

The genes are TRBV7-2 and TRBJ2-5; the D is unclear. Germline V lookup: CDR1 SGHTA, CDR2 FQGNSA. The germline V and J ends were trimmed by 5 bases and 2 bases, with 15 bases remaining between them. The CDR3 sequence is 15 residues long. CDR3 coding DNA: TGTGCCAGCAGCCCAGTGGTATCGCGGCAAGAGACCCAGTACTTC. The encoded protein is CASSPVVSRQETQYF.

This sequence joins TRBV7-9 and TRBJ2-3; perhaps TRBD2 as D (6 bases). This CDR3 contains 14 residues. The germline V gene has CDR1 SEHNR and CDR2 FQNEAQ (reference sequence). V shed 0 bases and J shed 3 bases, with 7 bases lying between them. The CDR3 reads CASSLAGGTDTQYF. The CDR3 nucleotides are TGTGCCAGCAGCTTAGCGGGAGGAACAGATACGCAGTATTTT.